This entry lists 25 T cell receptor beta chains sequenced from one sample in a study of blood T cell repertoires in COVID-19. TCRdb's table, derived via immunoSEQ multiplex PCR, lists solely in-frame clones and lacks some. The sample holds about 140,000 clones, 60% to 80% seen once. Sequencing was carried out using peripheral blood. All receptors come from a woman aged 50 to 65 with active or convalescent COVID-19.

The V and J genes are TRBV7-9 and TRBJ1-6, with D unresolved. Per the germline V gene, CDR1 is SEHNR and CDR2 is FQNEAQ (reference sequence). The CDR3 covers 15 residues. Trimming left V 0 bases short and J 10 bases short, with 13 bases between. CDR3 amino acids: CASSLAVPLSSPLHF. The CDR3 nucleotides read TGTGCCAGCAGCTTAGCTGTTCCCTTGAGCTCACCCCTCCACTTT.

As to this clone: One junction end disagrees with the germline gene, perhaps due to a read error. V usage is TRBV12-3 or TRBV12-4 and J usage is TRBJ2-7, with D possibly matching TRBD1 (5 bases). This CDR3 is built from 13 residues. The CDR3 nucleotides are TGTGCCAGCAGTGCTTGGGGCTCCAACGAGCAGTACTTC. Its protein product is CASSAWGSNEQYF.

This rearrangement joins TRBV27 to TRBJ1-5, with TRBD1 as a possible D gene (5 bases). With 5 bases removed from V and 7 bases from J, the gap between germline ends came to 15 bases. CDR1 is MNHEY, CDR2 SMNVEV, per germline (reference sequence). The CDR3 spans 14 residues. The DNA for the CDR3 is TGTGCCAGCAGTAGGACATCAGGAGGGCAGCCCCAGCATTTT. It is translated as CASSRTSGGQPQHF.

V and J are TRBV5-1 and TRBJ2-1, with TRBD2 matching over 10 bases. Unmatched junction bases numbered 2, after V lost 2 bases and J lost 3 bases. Looked up from germline, CDR1 is SGHRS and CDR2 is YFSETQ. The CDR3 has 15 residues. The CDR3 region is CASSLLAGRYNEQFF. CDR3 in DNA: TGCGCCAGCAGCTTACTAGCGGGGCGCTACAATGAGCAGTTCTTC.

The V call is TRBV7-2, the J call TRBJ1-4, with D unresolved. V shed 1 base and J shed 5 bases, with 8 bases lying between them. Germline V gene sequence: CDR1 SGHTA, CDR2 FQGNSA. The CDR3 runs 14 residues. The CDR3 DNA reads TGTGCCAGCAGCTTAGTCGGAGGGAATGAAAAACTGTTTTTT. It codes for CASSLVGGNEKLFF.

V is TRBV2 and J is TRBJ1-2; 10 nucleotides align to TRBD1. Germline lookup yields CDR1 SNHLY and CDR2 FYNNEI. This CDR3 spans 15 amino acids. V was pared by 6 bases and J by 4 bases, with 8 bases of the junction left unmatched. CDR3 nucleotide sequence: TGTGCCAGCAGGACCGGGACAGGGGTCCCCTATGGCTACACCTTC. Translated, it gives CASRTGTGVPYGYTF.

The V call is TRBV7-2, the J call TRBJ1-1; D perhaps matches TRBD1 (6 bases). CDR3 length equals 15 residues. V was cut by 1 base and J by 3 bases, with 12 bases left in between. Germline lookup yields CDR1 SGHTA and CDR2 FQGNSA. The CDR3 loop is CASSLEGGRDTEAFF. As DNA, the CDR3 is TGTGCCAGCAGCTTAGAGGGGGGGCGGGACACTGAAGCTTTCTTT.

This chain uses TRBV11-1 with TRBJ2-7; D possibly corresponds to TRBD1 (5 bases). The germline V gene has CDR1 SGHAT and CDR2 FQDESV (reference sequence). The germline V and J ends were trimmed by 5 bases and 4 bases, with 18 bases remaining between them. CDR3 length: 15 amino acids. DNA for the CDR3: TGTGCCAGCAGCCCATCTGGGGCCGCTCTGTACGAGCAGTACTTC. Amino acids: CASSPSGAALYEQYF.

Here the CDR3 reads CASSPQLAGPSYEQYF. The CDR3 nucleotides are TGTGCCAGCAGCCCCCAGCTAGCGGGGCCTTCCTACGAGCAGTACTTC. This chain connects TRBV11-2 to TRBJ2-7; TRBD2 aligns across 9 bases. CDR3 length: 16 residues. The ends lost 5 bases at V and 1 base at J; junction bases unmatched: 9. Per germline, CDR1 SGHAT and CDR2 FQNNGV.

The chain is built from TRBV6-1 and TRBJ1-6; D ambiguous. The CDR3 contains 17 residues. V was trimmed by 2 bases and J by 1 base, leaving 12 bases between them. Germline V gene data show CDR1 as MNHNS and CDR2 as SASEGT. CDR3 amino acids: CASSESTPGSYNSPLHF. The DNA for the CDR3 is TGTGCCAGCAGTGAAAGCACACCGGGATCCTATAATTCACCCCTCCACTTT.

The rearrangement joins TRBV28 to TRBJ1-1, with TRBD1 matching over 11 bases. This CDR3 has 16 amino acids. Per germline, CDR1 MDHEN and CDR2 SYDVKM. Trimming cost V 5 bases and J 5 bases; bases outside gene matches: 10. CDR3: CASSPWTGGVGTEAFF. The CDR3 bases are TGTGCCAGCAGTCCGTGGACAGGGGGCGTAGGGACTGAAGCTTTCTTT. Drawing the rest from reference TRBV28 and TRBJ1-1, the complete variable domain is DVKVTQSSRYLVKRTGEKVFLECVQDMDHENMFWYRQDPGLGLRLIYFSYDVKMKEKGDIPEGYSVSREKKERFSLILESASTNQTSMYLCASSPWTGGVGTEAFFGQGTRLTVV.

This clone has just one count. The chain links TRBV6-5 to TRBJ2-2, with 9 positions matching TRBD2. This CDR3 contains 15 residues. Germline values: CDR1 MNHEY, CDR2 SVGAGI. V lost 8 bases, J lost 8 bases, and 12 bases stayed unmatched. The CDR3, as DNA: TGTGCCAGCTCTTGGACTAGCGAACTGAGAGGGGAGCTGTTTTTT. It codes for CASSWTSELRGELFF.

The V and J genes are TRBV5-4 and TRBJ1-2; 7 bases align to TRBD1. With 4 bases clipped from V and 6 bases from J, the junction kept 9 bases outside the gene matches. Germline values: CDR1 SGHNT, CDR2 YYREEE (reference sequence). The CDR3 length is 14 residues. The CDR3 reads CASSRFRQGDGYTF. CDR3 nucleotide sequence: TGTGCCAGCAGCCGATTCAGACAGGGCGATGGCTACACCTTC.

The rearrangement links TRBV30 to TRBJ1-1; no definite D call. Looked up from germline, CDR1 is GTSNPN and CDR2 is SVGIG (reference sequence). The CDR3 is made up of 13 amino acids. Between the trimmed V and J ends, which lost 2 bases and 3 bases, there was a span of 10 bases. The CDR3 DNA is TGTGCCTGGAGTTGGGAGAGGGACACTGAAGCTTTCTTT. Protein: CAWSWERDTEAFF. Full variable domain (missing parts from reference TRBV30 and TRBJ1-1): SQTIHQWPATLVQPVGSPLSLECTVEGTSNPNLYWYRQAAGRGLQLLFYSVGIGQISSEVPQNLSASRPQDRQFILSSKKLLLSDSGFYLCAWSWERDTEAFFGQGTRLTVV.

The chain carries TRBV13 and TRBJ2-5; D uncertain. This CDR3 contains 14 residues. Trimming removed 2 bases at V and 1 base at J, with 8 bases between. Germline V gene lookup returns CDR1 PRHDT and CDR2 FYEKMQ (reference sequence). Here the CDR3 DNA reads TGTGCCAGCAGCTTAAAGTCGGGCCAAGAGACCCAGTACTTC. Translated: CASSLKSGQETQYF.

The chain combines TRBV6-1 with TRBJ2-7, with a possible D match to TRBD1 (6 bases). CDR3 length: 12 amino acids. V was clipped by 1 base and J by 11 bases, with 12 bases between them. Looked up from germline, CDR1 is MNHNS and CDR2 is SASEGT. CDR3: CASSEVGAEEYF. The CDR3 nucleotides are TGTGCCAGCAGTGAAGTGGGGGCTGAGGAGTACTTC.

The sample holds one count of this clone. The V and J genes are TRBV9 and TRBJ2-7, with 9 bases aligning to TRBD2. V lost 3 bases and J lost 2; bases outside the gene matches: 6. The CDR3 runs to 15 residues. Germline CDR1 reads SGDLS; CDR2 reads YYNGEE. CDR3: CASSGSSGAPYEQYF. In DNA, the CDR3 is TGTGCCAGCAGCGGATCTAGCGGGGCCCCCTACGAGCAGTACTTC.

The chain links TRBV9 to TRBJ2-5; D may be TRBD1 (5 bases). Trimming shortened V by 4 bases and J by 5 bases, and 12 bases separated the two germline ends. Germline V gene sequence: CDR1 SGDLS, CDR2 YYNGEE. CDR3 length equals 13 residues. CDR3 DNA sequence: TGTGCCAGCAGCCCAGGGCCGCGGGAGACCCAGTACTTC. This encodes CASSPGPRETQYF.

This clone appeared once. The chain employs TRBV7-8 and TRBJ2-1; possibly TRBD1 for D (7 bases). V lost 5 bases and J 3 bases, leaving 14 bases between the germline ends. Germline V gives CDR1 SGHVS, CDR2 FQNEAQ. The CDR3 contains 15 residues. The CDR3 DNA reads TGTGCCAGCAGCACCCAGGGGGGAAACTACAATGAGCAGTTCTTC. Amino acid sequence: CASSTQGGNYNEQFF.

This clone was seen only once. The chain employs TRBV28 and TRBJ1-1; TRBD1 is a possible D gene (5 bases). Per the germline V gene, CDR1 is MDHEN and CDR2 is SYDVKM. The CDR3 totals 13 residues. Trimming stripped 2 bases from V and 5 bases from J, with 9 bases between. The CDR3: CASSLDRRTEAFF. The CDR3 nucleotides are TGTGCCAGCAGTTTAGACAGACGGACTGAAGCTTTCTTT.

This chain connects TRBV11-3 to TRBJ2-1; D may be TRBD1 (5 bases). The CDR3 runs to 15 residues. The V gene's germline CDR1 is SGHNT and CDR2 YENEEA. Trimming left V 4 bases short and J 1 base short, with 11 bases between. The CDR3 reads CASSSGFGSYNEQFF. DNA of the CDR3: TGTGCCAGCAGCTCAGGGTTTGGGTCCTACAATGAGCAGTTCTTC.

The rearrangement uses TRBV12-3 or TRBV12-4 and TRBJ2-3; D ambiguous. The CDR3 runs 13 residues. V lost 3 bases and J 1 base, leaving 5 bases between the germline ends. In DNA, the CDR3 is TGTGCCAGCAGTTTTTATGGCACAGATACGCAGTATTTT. Amino acids: CASSFYGTDTQYF.

This clone has only a few counts. V usage is TRBV6-2 or TRBV6-3 and J usage is TRBJ2-7; 8 nucleotides match TRBD1. The CDR3 extends over 14 amino acids. Germline V CDR1 and CDR2: MNHEY, SVGEGT. V lost 6 bases and J lost 1; bases outside the gene matches: 5. CDR3 in DNA: TGTGCCAGCAGCTTGGACAGGGCATCCTACGAGCAGTACTTC. It translates to CASSLDRASYEQYF.

V and J are TRBV5-4 and TRBJ1-1; D remains ambiguous. The V gene lost 4 bases and the J gene lost 3 bases, with 13 bases spanning the gap. The germline V gene has CDR1 SGHNT and CDR2 YYREEE (reference sequence). The CDR3 is made up of 14 amino acids. The CDR3: CASSVRDGYTEAFF. Written as DNA, the CDR3 is TGTGCCAGCAGCGTGAGGGATGGGTACACTGAAGCTTTCTTT. The whole variable domain, filled in from reference TRBV5-4 and TRBJ1-1, reads ETGVTQSPTHLIKTRGQQVTLRCSSQSGHNTVSWYQQALGQGPQFIFQYYREEENGRGNFPPRFSGLQFPNYSSELNVNALELDDSALYLCASSVRDGYTEAFFGQGTRLTVV.

The chain couples TRBV29-1 to TRBJ1-2, with 10 bases aligning to TRBD1. Germline CDR1 reads SQVTM; CDR2 reads ANQGSEA. The CDR3 has 13 residues. V shed 4 bases and J 7 bases; nucleotides not matched to a gene: 6. The CDR3 here is CSVARQGAGGYTF. In nucleotides, the CDR3 is TGCAGCGTTGCACGACAGGGGGCGGGTGGCTACACCTTC.